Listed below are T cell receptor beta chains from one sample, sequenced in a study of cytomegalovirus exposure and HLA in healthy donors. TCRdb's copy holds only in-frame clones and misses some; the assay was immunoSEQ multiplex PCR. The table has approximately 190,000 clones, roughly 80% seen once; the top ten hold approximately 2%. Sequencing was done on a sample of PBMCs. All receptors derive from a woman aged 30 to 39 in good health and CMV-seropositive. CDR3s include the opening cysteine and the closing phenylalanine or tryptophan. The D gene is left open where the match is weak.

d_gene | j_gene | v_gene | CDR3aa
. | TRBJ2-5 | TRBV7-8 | CASSLAPGRETQYF
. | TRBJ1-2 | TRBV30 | CAWSVFGEGAYGYTF
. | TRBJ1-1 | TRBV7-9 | CAINELNTEAFF
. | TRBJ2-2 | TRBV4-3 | CASSQVVRGTGELFF
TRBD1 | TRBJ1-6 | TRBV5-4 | CASSPGGQGWSYNSPLHF
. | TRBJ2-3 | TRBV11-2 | CASSRDRFTDTQYF
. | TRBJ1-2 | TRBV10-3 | CAITLGGSNYGYTF
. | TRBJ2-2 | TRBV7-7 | CASSLESNTGELFF
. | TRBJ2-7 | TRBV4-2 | CASSQEASEFYEQYF
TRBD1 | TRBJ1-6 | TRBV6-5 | CASSSTTGTGNSPLHF
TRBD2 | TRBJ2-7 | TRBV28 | CASSPGTTQGEQYF
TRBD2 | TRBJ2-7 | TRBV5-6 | CASSLGLAVPYEQYF
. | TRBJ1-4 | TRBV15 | CATSTGVWEEVEKLFF
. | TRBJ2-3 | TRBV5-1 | CASARVGTTSTDTQYF
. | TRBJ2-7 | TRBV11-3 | CASSAQGSLDEQYF
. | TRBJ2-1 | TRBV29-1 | CSSRDIYNEQFF
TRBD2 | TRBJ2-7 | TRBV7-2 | CASSFTSGYEQYF
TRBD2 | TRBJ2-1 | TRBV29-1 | CSVETTGTTYNEQFF
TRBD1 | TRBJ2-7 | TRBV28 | CASSLPGQGYEQYF
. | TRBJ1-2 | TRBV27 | CASSLIPPPGNYGYTF
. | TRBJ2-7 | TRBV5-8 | CASSFYYEQYF
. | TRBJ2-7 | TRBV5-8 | CASSYSPGVVQYF
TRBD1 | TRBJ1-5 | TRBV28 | CASSQTGGYQPQHF
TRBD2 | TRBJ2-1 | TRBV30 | CAWGTGTSLPVQFF
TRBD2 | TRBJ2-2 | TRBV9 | CASSVDPSGGSTGELFF
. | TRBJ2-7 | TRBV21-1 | CASSGPGQGSREQYF
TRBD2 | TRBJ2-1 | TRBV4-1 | CASSQGLAGENEQFF
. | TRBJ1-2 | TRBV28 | CASSLPTGYTF
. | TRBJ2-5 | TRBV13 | CASSLKSGQETQYF